The rows below give T cell receptor beta chains drawn from one sample of a study of blood T cell repertoires in COVID-19. Some clones are missing from TCRdb's copy, which holds only in-frame ones; the method was immunoSEQ multiplex PCR. The sample yields around 190,000 clones, about 88% seen once. Specimen: peripheral blood. Source of these receptors: a man aged 18 to 29 who had recovered from COVID-19. The CDR3 runs from the conserved cysteine through the conserved F or W. The order of the fields is CDR3 DNA, CDR3 protein, J gene, V gene, D gene, clone size. D genes are given only for firm matches. A clone size is listed for some rows: how often the clone was seen (once, few, many), or a class if it is expanded.

TGTGCCACCAGTCTCGAGGTCGGGAGCAATCAGCCCCAGCATTTT | CATSLEVGSNQPQHF | TRBJ1-5 | TRBV15 | NA | NA
TGTGCCAGCAGCTCCCTGGGGCAGGGGGACTACAATGAGCAGTTCTTC | CASSSLGQGDYNEQFF | TRBJ2-1 | TRBV7-3 | TRBD1 | NA
TGTGCCAGCAGCCAGACCCGCGTCGTACGGACAGGGGTCTACGAGCAGTACTTC | CASSQTRVVRTGVYEQYF | TRBJ2-7 | TRBV7-2 | TRBD1 | NA
TGTGCCAGCAGTTACTCCGGGACTGTGAACACTGAAGCTTTCTTT | CASSYSGTVNTEAFF | TRBJ1-1 | TRBV6-5 | NA | NA
TGTGCCATCAGTGGTGGACGAGACAGAGGTAACTATGGCTACACCTTC | CAISGGRDRGNYGYTF | TRBJ1-2 | TRBV10-3 | NA | NA
TGTGCCAGCTCGTGGGGCAGGGCCAAAGAGACCCAGTACTTC | CASSWGRAKETQYF | TRBJ2-5 | TRBV18 | NA | NA
TGTGCCATCAGCCAACGCGGACAGACGAACACTGAAGCTTTCTTT | CAISQRGQTNTEAFF | TRBJ1-1 | TRBV10-3 | NA | NA
TGCGCCAGCAGTGTAAGGGGGCGCGGGGACACTGAAGCTTTCTTT | CASSVRGRGDTEAFF | TRBJ1-1 | TRBV10-2 | TRBD1 | few
TGTGCCATCAGTGAAGAAACAGGGGGTCGGTATGAGCAGTTCTTC | CAISEETGGRYEQFF | TRBJ2-1 | TRBV10-3 | TRBD1 | NA
TGTGCCAGTGATCCGGGACTAGCGGCCGGGGGGCAGTTCTTC | CASDPGLAAGGQFF | TRBJ2-1 | TRBV2 | TRBD2 | NA
TGTGCCAGCAGCTTGGGGCGGGGCGACAATGAGCAGTTCTTC | CASSLGRGDNEQFF | TRBJ2-1 | TRBV5-4 | NA | NA
TGTGCCAGCAGTTACTCTCCTCTCACAGATACGCAGTATTTT | CASSYSPLTDTQYF | TRBJ2-3 | TRBV6-2/TRBV6-3 | NA | NA
TGTGCCAGCAGGTCGACAGGGGGGATCGGGGAGCTGTTTTTT | CASRSTGGIGELFF | TRBJ2-2 | TRBV28 | TRBD1 | NA
TGTGCCAGCAGCCCATGGACAGGGGGCGTGGAAAAACTGTTTTTT | CASSPWTGGVEKLFF | TRBJ1-4 | TRBV27 | TRBD1 | NA
TGTGCCAGCAGCTTGAGGGGAACCTACGAGCAGTACTTC | CASSLRGTYEQYF | TRBJ2-7 | TRBV5-6 | NA | NA
TGTGCCAGCAGCTCAAGAGGCGGGACCGAGGAGACCCAGTACTTC | CASSSRGGTEETQYF | TRBJ2-5 | TRBV7-2 | NA | NA
TGTGCCAGCCGAACAGGGGGAACTGAAGCTTTCTTT | CASRTGGTEAFF | TRBJ1-1 | TRBV28 | TRBD1 | NA
TGTGCCAGCAGCCCCGGGACAGGGGTCCATGGCTACACCTTC | CASSPGTGVHGYTF | TRBJ1-2 | TRBV7-9 | TRBD1 | NA
TGCGCCAGCAGCAGACGGACAGGGCAAGACGAGCAGTACTTC | CASSRRTGQDEQYF | TRBJ2-7 | TRBV5-1 | TRBD1 | NA
TGTGCCAGCAGCCGCATCAGGACAGGGAAGGGGTACGAGCAGTACTTC | CASSRIRTGKGYEQYF | TRBJ2-7 | TRBV7-9 | TRBD1 | NA
TGTGCCAGCAGCGTCCGGGTTGGGACTGAAGCTTTCTTT | CASSVRVGTEAFF | TRBJ1-1 | TRBV9 | NA | NA
TGTGCCAGCAGCAAAGAGAAGGCCAGGATAAAGGCGAAAGGCACTGAAGCTTTCTTT | CASSKEKARIKAKGTEAFF | TRBJ1-1 | TRBV21-1 | NA | NA
TGTGCCACCAGCAGAGCACGAATCGGGACACCATATGCCTACGAGCAGTACTTC | CATSRARIGTPYAYEQYF | TRBJ2-7 | TRBV15 | NA | few
TGTGCCATCAGTGAGTCGATTGGGCAGGGGGGTCTTATCAACGAGCAGTACTTC | CAISESIGQGGLINEQYF | TRBJ2-7 | TRBV10-3 | NA | NA
TGTGCCAGCAGTTACTCCAAGGGAGGGGGGGAGCTGTTTTTT | CASSYSKGGGELFF | TRBJ2-2 | TRBV6-5 | TRBD2 | NA
TGCAGTGCTACACCAGGTGCCGAGCAGTACTTC | CSATPGAEQYF | TRBJ2-7 | TRBV20-1 | NA | NA
TGTGCCAGCAGCTTGGAGCCTAGTGGCAAAAACATTCAGTACTTC | CASSLEPSGKNIQYF | TRBJ2-4 | TRBV5-8 | NA | NA
TGTGCCAGTAGCCTGGGCCGAACCTACGAGCAGTACTTC | CASSLGRTYEQYF | TRBJ2-7 | TRBV19 | NA | once
TGCGCCAGCAGCATCCAGGGGATTCGCGAGACAGATACGCAGTATTTT | CASSIQGIRETDTQYF | TRBJ2-3 | TRBV5-1 | NA | NA
TGTGCCAGCAGCTTTGAGGGAGCTAATGAAAAACTGTTTTTT | CASSFEGANEKLFF | TRBJ1-4 | TRBV7-2 | NA | NA
TGTGCCAGCAGCGCAGAGGGCGCTAATGAAAAACTGTTTTTT | CASSAEGANEKLFF | TRBJ1-4 | TRBV7-8 | NA | few
TGTGCCAGCAGCGTAGGAGCCTTGGGGGGAACTAATGAAAAACTGTTTTTT | CASSVGALGGTNEKLFF | TRBJ1-4 | TRBV9 | NA | NA
TGTGCCAGCAGTTTTGTCGTCGTTTTTACAGGAGAGGTACCAGATACGCAGTATTTT | CASSFVVVFTGEVPDTQYF | TRBJ2-3 | TRBV28 | NA | NA
TGTGCCAGCAGCCAATCACTCGTCTCCTACGAGCAGTACTTC | CASSQSLVSYEQYF | TRBJ2-7 | TRBV3-1/TRBV3-2 | NA | NA
TGTGCCAGCAGCACACCGGGACAGCCTGTCGAAAAACTGTTTTTT | CASSTPGQPVEKLFF | TRBJ1-4 | TRBV7-6 | TRBD1 | NA
TGCGCCAGCAGCCAGATGACGGGAGTTGTTTACGAGCAGTACTTC | CASSQMTGVVYEQYF | TRBJ2-7 | TRBV4-3 | NA | NA
TGCAGCGTGGAAAGACGGCGGGGGTACTTC | CSVERRRGYF | TRBJ2-7 | TRBV29-1 | NA | NA
TGCGCCAGCAGCCCGGACAGGGGAGGGACTGAAGCTTTCTTT | CASSPDRGGTEAFF | TRBJ1-1 | TRBV5-1 | TRBD1 | NA
TGTGCCAGCAGCCCTCTGGAGGTCAGCCCAGATACGCAGTATTTT | CASSPLEVSPDTQYF | TRBJ2-3 | TRBV27 | NA | NA
TGTGCCAGCAGCTTAGCGAGGAGAAACTATGGCTACACCTTC | CASSLARRNYGYTF | TRBJ1-2 | TRBV7-2 | NA | NA
TGCGCCAGCAGCCCCTCCGCGGCAGGGGAGCGAGAGACCCAGTACTTC | CASSPSAAGERETQYF | TRBJ2-5 | TRBV4-3 | NA | NA
TGTGCCAGTATGGAGGCGCGCGGGCAGGGGAAAAACATTCAGTACTTC | CASMEARGQGKNIQYF | TRBJ2-4 | TRBV19 | NA | NA
TGCGCCAGCAGCCAAGTGAGGCAGCCGAACACCGGGGAGCTGTTTTTT | CASSQVRQPNTGELFF | TRBJ2-2 | TRBV4-1 | NA | NA
TGTGCCAGCAGTTCTGCGGGAACCTACGAGCAGTACTTC | CASSSAGTYEQYF | TRBJ2-7 | TRBV27 | NA | NA
TGTGCCAGCAGCACTTATGACAGGGGTAATGAGCAGTTCTTC | CASSTYDRGNEQFF | TRBJ2-1 | TRBV6-5 | TRBD1 | NA
TGTGCCAGCAGCTTAGTGGGCGTACCCTCTGGGGCCAACGTCCTGACTTTC | CASSLVGVPSGANVLTF | TRBJ2-6 | TRBV7-2 | NA | NA
TGTGCCAGCAGCCTCCCCTCAGGGACTAGCGGGAAGGGCTACGAGCAGTACTTC | CASSLPSGTSGKGYEQYF | TRBJ2-7 | TRBV7-9 | TRBD2 | NA
TGTGCCAGCAGCTTGCTCCTAGCGGGAGTAGGAGGGGAGCTGTTTTTT | CASSLLLAGVGGELFF | TRBJ2-2 | TRBV5-4 | TRBD2 | few